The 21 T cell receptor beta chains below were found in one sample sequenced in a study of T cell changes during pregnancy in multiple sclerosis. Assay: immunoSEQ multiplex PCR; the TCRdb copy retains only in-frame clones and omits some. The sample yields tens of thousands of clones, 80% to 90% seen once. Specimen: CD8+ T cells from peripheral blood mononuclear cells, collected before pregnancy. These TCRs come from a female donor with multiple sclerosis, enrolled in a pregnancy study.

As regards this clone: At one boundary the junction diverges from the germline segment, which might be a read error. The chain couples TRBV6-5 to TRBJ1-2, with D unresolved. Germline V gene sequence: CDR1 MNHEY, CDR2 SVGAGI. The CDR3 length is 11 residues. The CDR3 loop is CASSYSEGTFF. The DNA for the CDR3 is TGTGCCAGCAGTTACTCAGAGGGAACCTTCTTC.

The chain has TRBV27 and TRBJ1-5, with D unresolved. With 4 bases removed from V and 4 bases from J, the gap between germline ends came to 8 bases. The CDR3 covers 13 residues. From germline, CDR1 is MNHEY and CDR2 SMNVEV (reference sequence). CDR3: CASSSDYNQPQHF. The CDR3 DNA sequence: TGTGCCAGCAGTTCGGACTATAATCAGCCCCAGCATTTT.

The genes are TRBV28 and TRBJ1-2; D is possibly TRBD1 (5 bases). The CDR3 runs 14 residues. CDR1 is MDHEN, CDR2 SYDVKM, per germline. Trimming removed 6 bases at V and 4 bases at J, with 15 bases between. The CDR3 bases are TGTGCCAGCAGGGAAGACAGCTACCTCTATGGCTACACCTTC. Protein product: CASREDSYLYGYTF.

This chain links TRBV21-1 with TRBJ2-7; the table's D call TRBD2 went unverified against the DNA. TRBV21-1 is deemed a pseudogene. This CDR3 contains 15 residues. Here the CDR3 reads CASSKVLGGLAGVYF. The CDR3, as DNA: TGTGCCAGCAGCAAAGTCCTAGGGGGACTAGCGGGAGTCTACTTC.

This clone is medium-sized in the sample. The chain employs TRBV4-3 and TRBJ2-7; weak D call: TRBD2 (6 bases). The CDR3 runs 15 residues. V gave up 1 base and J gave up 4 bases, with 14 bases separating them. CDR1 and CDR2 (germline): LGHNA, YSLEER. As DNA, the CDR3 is TGCGCCAGCAGCCAAGGGGTCAGGGCGGGATACGAGCAGTACTTC. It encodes CASSQGVRAGYEQYF.

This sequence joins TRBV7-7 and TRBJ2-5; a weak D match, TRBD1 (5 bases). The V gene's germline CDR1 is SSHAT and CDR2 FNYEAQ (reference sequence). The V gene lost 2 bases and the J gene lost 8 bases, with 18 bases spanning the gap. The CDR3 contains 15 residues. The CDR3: CASSLSRAPSETQYF. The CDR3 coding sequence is TGTGCCAGCAGCTTATCCAGGGCCCCCAGTGAAACCCAGTACTTC.

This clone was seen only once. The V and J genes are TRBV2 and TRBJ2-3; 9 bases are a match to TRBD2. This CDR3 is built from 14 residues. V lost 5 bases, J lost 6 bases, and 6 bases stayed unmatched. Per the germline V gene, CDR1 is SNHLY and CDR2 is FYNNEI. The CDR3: CASSNSGGLDTQYF. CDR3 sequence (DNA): TGTGCCAGCAGTAATAGCGGGGGACTGGATACGCAGTATTTT. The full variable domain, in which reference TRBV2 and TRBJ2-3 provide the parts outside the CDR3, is EPEVTQTPSHQVTQMGQEVILRCVPISNHLYFYWYRQILGQKVEFLVSFYNNEISEKSEIFDDQFSVERPDGSNFTLKIRSTKLEDSAMYFCASSNSGGLDTQYFGPGTRLTVL.

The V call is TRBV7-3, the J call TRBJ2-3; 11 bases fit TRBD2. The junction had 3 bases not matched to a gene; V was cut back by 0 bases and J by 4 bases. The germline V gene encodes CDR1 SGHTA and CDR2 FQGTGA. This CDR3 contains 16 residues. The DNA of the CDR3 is TGTGCCAGCAGCTTAACGGTAGCGGGAGGGCCAGATACGCAGTATTTT. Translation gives CASSLTVAGGPDTQYF.

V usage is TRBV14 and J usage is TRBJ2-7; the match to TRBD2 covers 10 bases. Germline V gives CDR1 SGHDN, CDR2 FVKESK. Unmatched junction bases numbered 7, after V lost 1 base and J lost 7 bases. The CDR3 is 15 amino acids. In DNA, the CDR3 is TGTGCCAGCAGCCAAGCTAGCGGGGGATTATTAGAGCAGTACTTC. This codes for CASSQASGGLLEQYF.

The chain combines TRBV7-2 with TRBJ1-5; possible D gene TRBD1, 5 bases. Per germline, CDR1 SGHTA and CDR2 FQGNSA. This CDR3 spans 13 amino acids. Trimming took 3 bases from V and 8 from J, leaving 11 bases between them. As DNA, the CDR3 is TGTGCCAGCAGCTTTGGGGGGATAGAGCCCCAGCATTTT. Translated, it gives CASSFGGIEPQHF.

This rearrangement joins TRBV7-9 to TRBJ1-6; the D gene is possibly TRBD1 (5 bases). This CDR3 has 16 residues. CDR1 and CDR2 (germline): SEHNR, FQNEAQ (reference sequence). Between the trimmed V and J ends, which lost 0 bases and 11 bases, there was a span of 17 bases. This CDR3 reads CASSLAVQGDRTPLHF. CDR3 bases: TGTGCCAGCAGCTTAGCGGTTCAGGGTGATAGGACACCCCTCCACTTT.

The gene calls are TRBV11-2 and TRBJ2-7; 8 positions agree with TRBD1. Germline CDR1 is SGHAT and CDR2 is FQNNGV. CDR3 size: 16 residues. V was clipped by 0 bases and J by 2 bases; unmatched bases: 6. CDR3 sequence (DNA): TGTGCCAGCAGCTTAGATACCGGACAGGGAACCTACGAGCAGTACTTC. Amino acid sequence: CASSLDTGQGTYEQYF.

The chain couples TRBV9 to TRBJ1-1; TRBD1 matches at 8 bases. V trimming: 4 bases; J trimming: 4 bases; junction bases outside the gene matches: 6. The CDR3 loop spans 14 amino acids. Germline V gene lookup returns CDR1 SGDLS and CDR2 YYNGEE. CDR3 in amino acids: CASSPRTGTTEAFF. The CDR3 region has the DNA TGTGCCAGCAGCCCACGGACAGGGACCACTGAAGCTTTCTTT.

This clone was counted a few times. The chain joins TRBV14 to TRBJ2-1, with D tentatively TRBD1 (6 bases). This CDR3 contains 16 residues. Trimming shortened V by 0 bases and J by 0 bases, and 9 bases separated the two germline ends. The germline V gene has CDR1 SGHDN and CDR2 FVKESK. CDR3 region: CASSQEQGDSYNEQFF. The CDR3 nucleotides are TGTGCCAGCAGCCAAGAACAGGGCGACTCCTACAATGAGCAGTTCTTC.

The CDR3 protein is CASSQRLRGGSPSPYEQYF. DNA of the CDR3: TGTGCCAGCAGCCAAAGGCTCCGCGGGGGATCTCCCTCTCCCTACGAGCAGTACTTC. The V and J genes are TRBV13 and TRBJ2-7; 7 positions agree with TRBD2. V lost 5 bases to trimming and J lost 2 bases; unmatched junction nucleotides: 21. The CDR3 has 19 residues. Germline assignment: CDR1 PRHDT and CDR2 FYEKMQ (reference sequence).

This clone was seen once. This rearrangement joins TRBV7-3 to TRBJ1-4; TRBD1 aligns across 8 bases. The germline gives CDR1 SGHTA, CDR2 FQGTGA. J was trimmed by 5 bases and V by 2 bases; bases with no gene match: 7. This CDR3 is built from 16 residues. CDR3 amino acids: CASSLPRTGKNEKLFF. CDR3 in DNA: TGTGCCAGCAGCTTACCAAGGACAGGGAAAAATGAAAAACTGTTTTTT.

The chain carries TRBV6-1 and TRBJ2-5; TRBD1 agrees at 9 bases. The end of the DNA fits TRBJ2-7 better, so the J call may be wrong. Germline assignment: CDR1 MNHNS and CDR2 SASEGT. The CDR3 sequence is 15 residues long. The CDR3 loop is CASSEGQGGSYEQYF. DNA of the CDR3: TGTGCCAGCAGTGAGGGACAGGGAGGTTCCTACGAGCAGTACTTC.

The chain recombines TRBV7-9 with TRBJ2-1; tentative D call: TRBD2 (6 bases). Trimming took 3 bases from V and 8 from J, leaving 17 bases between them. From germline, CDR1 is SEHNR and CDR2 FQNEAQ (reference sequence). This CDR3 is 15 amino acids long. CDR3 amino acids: CASSFTGTLPDEQFF. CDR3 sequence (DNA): TGTGCCAGCAGCTTTACCGGGACTCTCCCAGATGAGCAGTTCTTC.

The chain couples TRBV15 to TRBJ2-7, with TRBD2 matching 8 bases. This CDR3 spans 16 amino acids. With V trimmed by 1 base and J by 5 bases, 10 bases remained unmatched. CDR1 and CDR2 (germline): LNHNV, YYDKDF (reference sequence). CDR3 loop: CATSRVGGAGVHEQYF. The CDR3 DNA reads TGTGCCACCAGCAGAGTAGGTGGAGCGGGAGTTCACGAGCAGTACTTC.

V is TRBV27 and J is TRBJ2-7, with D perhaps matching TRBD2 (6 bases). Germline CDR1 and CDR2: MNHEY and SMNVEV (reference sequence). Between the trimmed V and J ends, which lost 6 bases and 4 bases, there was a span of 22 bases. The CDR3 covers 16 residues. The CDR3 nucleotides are TGTGCCAGCAGCCTTGGAGGGGTCAGGGAATGGTACGAGCAGTACTTC. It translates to CASSLGGVREWYEQYF.

This CDR3 is CASSFRVTEQFF. The CDR3 coding sequence is TGCGCCAGCAGCTTCAGGGTTACTGAGCAGTTCTTC. This sequence joins TRBV5-1 and TRBJ2-1; D may be TRBD1 (5 bases). Germline CDR1 is SGHRS and CDR2 is YFSETQ. The V end was cut by 2 bases, the J end by 9 bases, with 9 bases between. This CDR3 is 12 amino acids long.